This T cell receptor beta chain is from a study of blood T cell repertoires in COVID-19. Study details: Sources were T cells, B-cell-depleted T cells, or PBMCs; the material itself was cDNA or gDNA.

This clone was detected only once. Participants reported their clinical history, and cohort assignment relied on those reports. Authors' analysis steps: Nucleated cell number was recorded as an estimate derived from reference gene primer amplification. Sequencing used immunoSEQ multiplex PCR; TCRdb keeps in-frame clones, though not all of them. V, J and clone size reflect that table, while D and trimming were determined from the DNA. The sample carries hundreds of thousands of clones, approximately 91% recorded once. Sequenced: PBMCs or T cells enriched from blood (not recorded which). This clonotype was obtained from a woman between 35 and 50 years old who had recovered from COVID-19.

DNA for the CDR3: TGTGCCAGCAGATCCCAACAGGGGGGGGTTTACGAGCAGTACTTC. Translation: CASRSQQGGVYEQYF. This chain links TRBV28 with TRBJ2-7; tentatively, D is TRBD1 (8 bases). This CDR3 region has 15 residues. In germline, CDR1 is MDHEN, CDR2 SYDVKM. V dropped 6 bases and J dropped 4 bases, with 19 bases sitting between them.